This entry lists 28 T cell receptor beta chains sequenced from one sample in a study of shared clonotypes between healthy human individuals. Measured with immunoSEQ multiplex PCR; TCRdb has only the in-frame clones, and not every one. The sample records about 2.4 million clones, 90% to 95% being singletons. Sequenced input: naive CD4+ T cells from PBMCs. Subset: CD45RA+ positively selected. These receptors were taken from a man younger than 30 in good health. Some clones in this sample may be carry-over from other donors' samples.

The V and J genes are TRBV6-5 and TRBJ2-7; possible D gene TRBD2, 6 bases. CDR1 MNHEY and CDR2 SVGAGI come from the germline V gene. Trimming removed 10 bases at V and 2 bases at J, with 18 bases between. The CDR3 length is 14 residues. The CDR3 DNA reads as TGTGCCACCAGGTTGTTGGGGGGAGCCTACGAGCAGTACTTC. This gives the protein CATRLLGGAYEQYF.

This chain connects TRBV19 to TRBJ2-7; the match to TRBD1 covers 7 bases. The trim removed 5 bases at V and 3 bases at J, leaving 13 bases unmatched. The CDR3 is 16 residues long. In germline, CDR1 is LNHDA, CDR2 SQIVND (reference sequence). CDR3 protein: CASSLKRTGGYYEQYF. CDR3 nucleotide sequence: TGTGCCAGTAGTTTGAAGCGGACAGGTGGATACTACGAGCAGTACTTC. Supplemented by reference TRBV19 and TRBJ2-7, the full variable domain reads DGGITQSPKYLFRKEGQNVTLSCEQNLNHDAMYWYRQDPGQGLRLIYYSQIVNDFQKGDIAEGYSVSREKKESFPLTVTSAQKNPTAFYLCASSLKRTGGYYEQYFGPGTRLTVT.

The chain joins TRBV27 to TRBJ2-1, with a possible D match to TRBD1 (6 bases). This CDR3 spans 15 amino acids. Germline V lookup: CDR1 MNHEY, CDR2 SMNVEV (reference sequence). With 6 bases removed from V and 2 bases from J, the gap between germline ends came to 14 bases. The CDR3 coding sequence is TGTGCCAGCAGCCGCAGGACAGTTACCTACAATGAGCAGTTCTTC. Translated, it gives CASSRRTVTYNEQFF.

The genes are TRBV19 and TRBJ1-5, with 9 bases aligning to TRBD1. After removal of 6 bases from V and 6 bases from J, the junction contained 6 bases not matched to a gene. The CDR3 sequence is 14 residues long. CDR1 LNHDA and CDR2 SQIVND come from the germline V gene (reference sequence). This chain's CDR3 is CASRRIQGAQPQHF. The CDR3 nucleotides read TGTGCCAGTAGACGAATACAGGGGGCTCAGCCCCAGCATTTT.

The chain uses TRBV14 and TRBJ1-1, with 9 bases identical to TRBD1. Per the germline V gene, CDR1 is SGHDN and CDR2 is FVKESK. The CDR3 is 16 amino acids. V shed 2 bases, J shed 8 bases, and the junction held 12 bases outside the gene matches. The CDR3, as DNA: TGTGCCAGCAGCCAATTACCGGGACAGGGCCCCCGAGAAGCTTTCTTT. Translated: CASSQLPGQGPREAFF.

The rearrangement links TRBV30 to TRBJ2-5, with TRBD2 matching over 15 bases. Germline CDR1 and CDR2: GTSNPN and SVGIG (reference sequence). The CDR3 covers 17 residues. V dropped 3 bases and J dropped 5; count of bases not matched to a gene: 10. CDR3 residues: CAWRPLSGLAGGETQYF. The CDR3 nucleotides read TGTGCCTGGAGGCCGCTATCAGGACTAGCGGGAGGGGAGACCCAGTACTTC.

Concerning this clone: Other DNA sequences in this sample translate to the same CDR3. The chain recombines TRBV6-5 with TRBJ2-7, with TRBD2 matching 7 bases. Trimming took 4 bases from V and 1 from J; bases not matched to a gene: 1. The CDR3 is 13 amino acids. Germline CDR1 is MNHEY and CDR2 is SVGAGI. The CDR3 loop is CASSSGRSYEQYF. The CDR3 DNA is TGTGCCAGCAGTTCCGGGAGGTCCTACGAGCAGTACTTC.

CDR3 nucleotide sequence: TGCGCCAGCGCTGGGGCCCACTATGGCTACACCTTC. It specifies CASAGAHYGYTF. V usage is TRBV5-1 and J usage is TRBJ1-2, with D possibly being TRBD1 (5 bases). With 7 bases removed from V and 3 bases from J, the gap between germline ends came to 10 bases. The V gene's germline CDR1 is SGHRS and CDR2 YFSETQ. The CDR3 contains 12 residues.

V and J are TRBV7-6 and TRBJ2-3, with 7 bases lining up with TRBD1. Losses at the gene ends were 5 bases for V and 7 bases for J; bases not matched to a gene: 6. Per the germline V gene, CDR1 is SGHVS and CDR2 is FNYEAQ. This CDR3 is 13 amino acids long. Written as DNA, the CDR3 is TGTGCCAGCAGCGCCGAACAGGGGCATACGCAGTATTTT. Translation: CASSAEQGHTQYF. The variable domain in full, completed from reference TRBV7-6 and TRBJ2-3, reads GAGVSQSPRYKVTKRGQDVALRCDPISGHVSLYWYRQALGQGPEFLTYFNYEAQQDKSGLPNDRFSAERPEGSISTLTIQRTEQRDSAMYRCASSAEQGHTQYFGPGTRLTVL.

V gene TRBV18 combines with J gene TRBJ1-3, with TRBD1 as a possible D gene (5 bases). The CDR3 is made up of 18 amino acids. Trimming took 5 bases from V and 0 from J, leaving 20 bases between them. Germline V lookup: CDR1 KGHSH, CDR2 LQKENI. CDR3 sequence (DNA): TGTGCCAGCTCAATTTCAGTCGGAGCAGGGAGCTCTGGAAACACCATATATTTT. This encodes CASSISVGAGSSGNTIYF.

The chain combines TRBV19 with TRBJ2-6, with a weak D call TRBD1 (6 bases). From germline, CDR1 is LNHDA and CDR2 SQIVND (reference sequence). The CDR3 consists of 14 residues. V was trimmed by 6 bases and J by 4 bases, leaving 10 bases between them. The CDR3 loop reads CASRPGQGANVLTF. The CDR3 coding sequence is TGTGCCAGTAGGCCCGGACAGGGGGCCAACGTCCTGACTTTC.

The chain employs TRBV28 and TRBJ2-7; 14 bases match TRBD2. Germline assignment: CDR1 MDHEN and CDR2 SYDVKM. V lost 6 bases to trimming and J lost 0 bases; unmatched junction nucleotides: 7. The CDR3 runs to 17 residues. The chain's CDR3 is CASSRTSGRTSSYEQYF. The CDR3 nucleotides read TGTGCCAGCAGCAGGACTAGCGGGAGGACGAGCTCCTACGAGCAGTACTTC.

The chain joins TRBV10-3 to TRBJ1-2; 8 bases map to TRBD1. Germline V gene sequence: CDR1 ENHRY, CDR2 SYGVKD. The CDR3 runs to 14 residues. V was pared by 4 bases and J by 2 bases, with 3 bases of the junction left unmatched. The CDR3 DNA reads as TGTGCCATCAGTGGGACAGGGACCAACTATGGCTACACCTTC. Its protein product is CAISGTGTNYGYTF.

Notes on this clone: One junction end does not reproduce the germline sequence, and a read error may be involved. The V and J genes are TRBV6-1 and TRBJ2-7; a possible D gene is TRBD2 (5 bases). The CDR3 has 13 amino acids. The germline V gene encodes CDR1 MNHNS and CDR2 SASEGT. In nucleotides, the CDR3 is TGTGCCAGCAGTGATTCCTGGTCGGGATGGCTTAACTTC. Residues: CASSDSWSGWLNF.

This sequence joins TRBV27 and TRBJ2-6; D gene uncertain. The germline V and J ends were trimmed by 6 bases and 0 bases, with 9 bases remaining between them. The CDR3 spans 15 residues. Germline-derived CDR1 and CDR2 are MNHEY and SMNVEV (reference sequence). In nucleotides, the CDR3 is TGTGCCAGCAGACTCCAAAGCTCTGGGGCCAACGTCCTGACTTTC. It translates to CASRLQSSGANVLTF. Filled out from reference TRBV27 and TRBJ2-6, the complete variable domain reads EAQVTQNPRYLITVTGKKLTVTCSQNMNHEYMSWYRQDPGLGLRQIYYSMNVEVTDKGDVPEGYKVSRKEKRNFPLILESPSPNQTSLYFCASRLQSSGANVLTFGAGSRLTVL.

CDR3 DNA: TGTGCCAGCAGCCAGGGACTGGGAAATTCCTACGAGCAGTACTTC. Protein: CASSQGLGNSYEQYF. The chain is built from TRBV7-6 and TRBJ2-7, with a tentative D call TRBD2 (6 bases). Trimming removed 5 bases at V and 1 base at J, with 15 bases between. Looked up from germline, CDR1 is SGHVS and CDR2 is FNYEAQ. This CDR3 comprises 15 residues. Based on the CDR3 plus reference TRBV7-6 and TRBJ2-7, the full variable domain is GAGVSQSPRYKVTKRGQDVALRCDPISGHVSLYWYRQALGQGPEFLTYFNYEAQQDKSGLPNDRFSAERPEGSISTLTIQRTEQRDSAMYRCASSQGLGNSYEQYFGPGTRLTVT.

This clone came up once. The sample has other DNA sequences that encode this CDR3 too. The J gene is TRBJ1-5, the V gene TRBV7-2; no clear D gene. Trimming stripped 1 base from V and 2 bases from J, with 9 bases between. CDR1 and CDR2 (germline): SGHTA, FQGNSA. The CDR3 totals 15 residues. CDR3 nucleotide sequence: TGTGCCAGCAGCTTAGGGTCAGGAGGCAATCAGCCCCAGCATTTT. The encoded protein is CASSLGSGGNQPQHF.

Remarks on this clone: Other nucleotide sequences from this sample produce the same CDR3. This sequence joins TRBV18 and TRBJ1-1, with unresolved D. V gave up 2 bases and J gave up 1 base, with 5 bases separating them. Germline V CDR1 and CDR2: KGHSH, LQKENI. This CDR3 has 13 residues. CDR3 in amino acids: CASSPERNTEAFF. The CDR3 nucleotides are TGTGCCAGCTCACCAGAGCGGAACACTGAAGCTTTCTTT.

The chain recombines TRBV29-1 with TRBJ2-7, with D unclear. The germline V and J ends were trimmed by 5 bases and 3 bases, with 14 bases remaining between them. This CDR3 has 13 amino acids. CDR1 SQVTM and CDR2 ANQGSEA come from the germline V gene. The CDR3 nucleotides read TGCAGCGTTACTCAGAGCAAGTACTACGAGCAGTACTTC. It encodes CSVTQSKYYEQYF.

This clone was detected only once. The chain is built from TRBV28 and TRBJ1-4; D ambiguous. With 4 bases removed from V and 3 bases from J, the gap between germline ends came to 18 bases. The CDR3 is 17 residues long. CDR1 and CDR2 from the germline V gene are MDHEN and SYDVKM. Written as DNA, the CDR3 is TGTGCCAGCAGTTCTTCCTACGGGAGTAGGGCTAATGAAAAACTGTTTTTT. Its protein product is CASSSSYGSRANEKLFF.

DNA for the CDR3: TGTGCCAGCAGGGGAGCGTACTATGAGCAGTTCTTC. Protein: CASRGAYYEQFF. The chain links TRBV2 to TRBJ2-1, with D possibly being TRBD2 (5 bases). This CDR3 spans 12 amino acids. V gave up 6 bases and J gave up 8 bases, with 11 bases separating them. Germline-derived CDR1 and CDR2 are SNHLY and FYNNEI.

The chain couples TRBV27 to TRBJ2-5; 9 positions match TRBD2. CDR1 and CDR2 (germline): MNHEY, SMNVEV (reference sequence). The CDR3 loop spans 17 amino acids. With 5 bases clipped from V and 2 bases from J, the junction kept 12 bases outside the gene matches. The CDR3 DNA reads TGTGCCAGCAGTCGAGCCCTAGCGGGAAGGAGGCAAGAGACCCAGTACTTC. This translates into CASSRALAGRRQETQYF.

The rearrangement uses TRBV5-6 and TRBJ2-1; TRBD1 or TRBD2 may be the D gene (6 bases each). This CDR3 comprises 16 residues. V lost 2 bases to trimming and J lost 6 bases, with 18 bases between them. Germline CDR1 reads SGHDT; CDR2 reads YYEEEE. The CDR3 DNA reads TGTGCCAGCAGCTTCCGCTTAGTCAGGGGAGGCAATGAGCAGTTCTTC. Encoded protein: CASSFRLVRGGNEQFF.

The chain links TRBV27 to TRBJ1-2; the D gene is possibly TRBD1 (5 bases). Germline loops: CDR1 MNHEY, CDR2 SMNVEV (reference sequence). The germline V and J ends were trimmed by 6 bases and 6 bases, with 20 bases remaining between them. The CDR3 loop spans 15 amino acids. The CDR3 DNA follows: TGTGCCAGCAGGAATTACGAATGGGACTCCCATGGCTACACCTTC. Amino acids: CASRNYEWDSHGYTF.

Here the CDR3 reads CASATDTDTQYF. The CDR3 nucleotides are TGTGCCAGCGCCACGGACACAGATACGCAGTATTTT. The rearrangement joins TRBV2 to TRBJ2-3; D uncertain. This CDR3 region has 12 residues. Germline CDR1 and CDR2: SNHLY and FYNNEI. V dropped 8 bases and J dropped 2 bases, with 8 bases sitting between them. The complete variable domain, with remaining parts taken from reference TRBV2 and TRBJ2-3, reads EPEVTQTPSHQVTQMGQEVILRCVPISNHLYFYWYRQILGQKVEFLVSFYNNEISEKSEIFDDQFSVERPDGSNFTLKIRSTKLEDSAMYFCASATDTDTQYFGPGTRLTVL.

The rearrangement uses TRBV15 and TRBJ2-5; weak D call: TRBD1 (5 bases). V was pared by 0 bases and J by 6 bases, with 11 bases between. From germline, CDR1 is LNHNV and CDR2 YYDKDF (reference sequence). CDR3 size: 14 residues. This CDR3 is CATSRDQGWKTQYF. Here the CDR3 DNA reads TGTGCCACCAGCAGAGATCAGGGCTGGAAGACCCAGTACTTC. Full variable domain (missing parts from reference TRBV15 and TRBJ2-5): DAMVIQNPRYQVTQFGKPVTLSCSQTLNHNVMYWYQQKSSQAPKLLFHYYDKDFNNEADTPDNFQSRRPNTSFCFLDIRSPGLGDTAMYLCATSRDQGWKTQYFGPGTRLLVL.

For the CDR3, the DNA is TGCGCCAGCAGCATCCGACTAGAGGAGACCCAGTACTTC. Amino acid sequence: CASSIRLEETQYF. The V gene is TRBV5-1, the J gene TRBJ2-5; D is perhaps TRBD2 (6 bases). The CDR3 length is 13 residues. From germline, CDR1 is SGHRS and CDR2 YFSETQ. The germline V and J ends were trimmed by 4 bases and 5 bases, with 12 bases remaining between them.

The chain couples TRBV10-3 to TRBJ1-6; D is perhaps TRBD1 (5 bases). V was pared by 5 bases and J by 5 bases, with 13 bases between. Germline lookup yields CDR1 ENHRY and CDR2 SYGVKD. The CDR3 covers 15 residues. CDR3 sequence (DNA): TGTGCCATCAGTCCGTCCGGGGACGATAATTCACCCCTCCACTTT. Protein: CAISPSGDDNSPLHF.